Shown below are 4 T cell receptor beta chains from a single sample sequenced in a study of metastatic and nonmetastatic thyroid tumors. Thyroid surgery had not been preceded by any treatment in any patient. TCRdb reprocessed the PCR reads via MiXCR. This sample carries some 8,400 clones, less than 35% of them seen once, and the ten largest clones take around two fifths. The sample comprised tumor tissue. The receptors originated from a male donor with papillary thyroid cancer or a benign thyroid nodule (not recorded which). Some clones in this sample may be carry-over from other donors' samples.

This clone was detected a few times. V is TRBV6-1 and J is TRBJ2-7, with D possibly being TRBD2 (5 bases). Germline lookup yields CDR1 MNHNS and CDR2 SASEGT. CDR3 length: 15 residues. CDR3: CSSSPISGKGYEQYV. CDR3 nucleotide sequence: TGTTCCAGCAGTCCAATCTCGGGGAAAGGCTACGAGCAGTACGTC.

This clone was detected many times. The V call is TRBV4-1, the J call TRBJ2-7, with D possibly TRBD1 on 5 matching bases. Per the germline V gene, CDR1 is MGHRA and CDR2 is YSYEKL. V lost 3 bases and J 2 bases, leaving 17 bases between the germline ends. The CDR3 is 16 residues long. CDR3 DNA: TGCGCCAGCAGCCAGAGCCCAAGAGCAGGGCCCTACGAGCAGTACTTC. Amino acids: CASSQSPRAGPYEQYF.

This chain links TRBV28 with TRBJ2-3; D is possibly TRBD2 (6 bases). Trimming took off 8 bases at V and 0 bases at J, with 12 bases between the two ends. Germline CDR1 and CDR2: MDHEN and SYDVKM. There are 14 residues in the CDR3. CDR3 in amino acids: CASQRVSSTDTQYF. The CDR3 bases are TGTGCCAGCCAGCGGGTGTCGAGCACAGATACGCAGTATTTT.

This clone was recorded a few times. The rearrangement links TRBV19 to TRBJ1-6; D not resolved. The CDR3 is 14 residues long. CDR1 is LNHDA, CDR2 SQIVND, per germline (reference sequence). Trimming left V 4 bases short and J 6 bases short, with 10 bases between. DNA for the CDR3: TGTGCCAGTAGTACCGGAGTCGTTAATTCACCCCTCCACTTT. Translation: CASSTGVVNSPLHF.